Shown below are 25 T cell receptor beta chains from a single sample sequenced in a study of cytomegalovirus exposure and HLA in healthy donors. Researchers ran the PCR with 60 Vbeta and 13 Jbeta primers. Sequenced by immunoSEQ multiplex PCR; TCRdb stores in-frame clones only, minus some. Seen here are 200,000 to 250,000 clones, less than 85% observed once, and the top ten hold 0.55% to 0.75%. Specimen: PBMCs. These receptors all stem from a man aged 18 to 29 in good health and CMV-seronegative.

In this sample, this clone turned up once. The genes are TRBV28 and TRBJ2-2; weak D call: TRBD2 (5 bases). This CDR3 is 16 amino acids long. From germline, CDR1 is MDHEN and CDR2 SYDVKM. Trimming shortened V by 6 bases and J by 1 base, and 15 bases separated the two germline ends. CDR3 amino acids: CASRPDRELNTGELFF. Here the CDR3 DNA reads TGTGCCAGCAGACCCGACCGGGAACTGAACACCGGGGAGCTGTTTTTT.

The CDR3 spells CASSPRGDDEKLFF. Written as DNA, the CDR3 is TGTGCCAGCTCCCCCAGGGGGGATGACGAAAAACTGTTTTTT. This chain connects TRBV18 to TRBJ1-4, with TRBD1 matching 7 bases. The CDR3 totals 14 residues. The ends lost 6 bases at V and 8 bases at J; junction bases unmatched: 9. Germline V gene data show CDR1 as KGHSH and CDR2 as LQKENI.

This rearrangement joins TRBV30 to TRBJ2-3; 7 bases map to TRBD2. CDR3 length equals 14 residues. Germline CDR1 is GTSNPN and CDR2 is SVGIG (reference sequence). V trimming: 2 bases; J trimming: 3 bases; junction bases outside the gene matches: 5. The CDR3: CAWSRGVGTDTQYF. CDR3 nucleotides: TGTGCCTGGAGTCGGGGGGTTGGGACAGATACGCAGTATTTT.

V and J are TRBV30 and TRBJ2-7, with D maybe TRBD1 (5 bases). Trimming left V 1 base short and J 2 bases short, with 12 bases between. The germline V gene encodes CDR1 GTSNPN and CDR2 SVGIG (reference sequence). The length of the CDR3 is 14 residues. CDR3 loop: CAWSDRIKTYEQYF. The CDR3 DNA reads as TGTGCCTGGAGTGACAGGATTAAGACCTACGAGCAGTACTTC. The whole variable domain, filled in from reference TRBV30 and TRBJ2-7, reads SQTIHQWPATLVQPVGSPLSLECTVEGTSNPNLYWYRQAAGRGLQLLFYSVGIGQISSEVPQNLSASRPQDRQFILSSKKLLLSDSGFYLCAWSDRIKTYEQYFGPGTRLTVT.

The CDR3 DNA follows: TGTGCCAGCAGCCAAGGCCGAACTGGCCAAGAGACCCAGTACTTC. Translated: CASSQGRTGQETQYF. The chain combines TRBV4-2 with TRBJ2-5, with unresolved D. CDR1 is LGHNA and CDR2 is YNFKEQ in the germline V gene. V lost 1 base and J lost 1, with 10 bases in between. This CDR3 is built from 15 residues.

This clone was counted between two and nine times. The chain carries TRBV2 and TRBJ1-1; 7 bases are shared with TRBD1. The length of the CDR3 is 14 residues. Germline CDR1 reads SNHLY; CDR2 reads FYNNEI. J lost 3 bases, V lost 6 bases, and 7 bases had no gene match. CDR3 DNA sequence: TGTGCCAGCAGGGGCGGGACAGCAGACACTGAAGCTTTCTTT. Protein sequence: CASRGGTADTEAFF.

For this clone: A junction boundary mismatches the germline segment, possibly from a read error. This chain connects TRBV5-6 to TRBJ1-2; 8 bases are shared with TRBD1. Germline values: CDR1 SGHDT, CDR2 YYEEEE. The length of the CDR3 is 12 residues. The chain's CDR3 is CASSTGGYGYTF. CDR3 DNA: TGTGCCAGCAGCACAGGGGGGTATGGGTACACCTTC.

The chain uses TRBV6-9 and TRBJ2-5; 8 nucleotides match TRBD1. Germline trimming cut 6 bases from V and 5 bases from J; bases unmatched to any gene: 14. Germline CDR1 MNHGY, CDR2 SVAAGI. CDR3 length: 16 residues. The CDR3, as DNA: TGTGCCAGCAGGCCATATAGACAGGGGCAGTGGGAGACCCAGTACTTC. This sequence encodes CASRPYRQGQWETQYF.

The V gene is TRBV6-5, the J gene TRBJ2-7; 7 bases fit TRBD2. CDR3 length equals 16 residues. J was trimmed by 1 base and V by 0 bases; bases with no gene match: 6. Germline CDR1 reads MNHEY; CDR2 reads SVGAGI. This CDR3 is CASSYSGLAASYEQYF. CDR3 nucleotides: TGTGCCAGCAGTTACTCGGGGCTAGCGGCTTCCTACGAGCAGTACTTC.

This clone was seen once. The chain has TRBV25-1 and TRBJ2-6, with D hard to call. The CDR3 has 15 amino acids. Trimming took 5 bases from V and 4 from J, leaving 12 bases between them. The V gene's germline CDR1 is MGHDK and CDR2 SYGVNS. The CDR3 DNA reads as TGTGCCAGCAGTCGACACCCCTTGGGGGCCAACGTCCTGACTTTC. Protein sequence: CASSRHPLGANVLTF.

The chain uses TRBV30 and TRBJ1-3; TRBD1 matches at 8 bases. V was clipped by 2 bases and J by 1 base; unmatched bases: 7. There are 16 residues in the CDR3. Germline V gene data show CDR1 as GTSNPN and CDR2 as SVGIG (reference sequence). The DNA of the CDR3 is TGTGCCTGGAGTCTGGAGACAGGGGTGTCTGGAAACACCATATATTTT. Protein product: CAWSLETGVSGNTIYF.

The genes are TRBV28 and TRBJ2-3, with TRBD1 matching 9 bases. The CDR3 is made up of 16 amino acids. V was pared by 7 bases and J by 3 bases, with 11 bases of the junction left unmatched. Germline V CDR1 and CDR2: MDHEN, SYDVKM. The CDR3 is CASTPSGTGRTDTQYF. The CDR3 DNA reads TGTGCCAGCACCCCGTCCGGGACAGGGAGGACAGATACGCAGTATTTT.

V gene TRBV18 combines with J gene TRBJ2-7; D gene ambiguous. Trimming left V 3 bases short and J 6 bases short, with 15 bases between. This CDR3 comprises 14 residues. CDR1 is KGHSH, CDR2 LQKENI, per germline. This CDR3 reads CASSPIFLVGEQYF. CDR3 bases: TGTGCCAGCTCACCGATCTTCCTAGTTGGCGAGCAGTACTTC.

CDR3 loop: CASSVAPEGTEAFF. The CDR3 region has the DNA TGTGCCAGCAGCGTCGCCCCCGAGGGCACTGAAGCTTTCTTT. The chain employs TRBV9 and TRBJ1-1; D gene ambiguous. With 2 bases removed from V and 4 bases from J, the gap between germline ends came to 12 bases. The CDR3 is made up of 14 amino acids. The germline V gene encodes CDR1 SGDLS and CDR2 YYNGEE.

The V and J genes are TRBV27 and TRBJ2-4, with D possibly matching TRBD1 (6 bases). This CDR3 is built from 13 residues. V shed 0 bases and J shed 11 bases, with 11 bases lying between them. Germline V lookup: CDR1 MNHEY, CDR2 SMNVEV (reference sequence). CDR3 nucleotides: TGTGCCAGCAGTTTATCGCCAGGGGCGGTTCAGTACTTC. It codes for CASSLSPGAVQYF.

CDR3 nucleotides: TGCGCCAGCAGTGAGTCGAGGTACAGGGGGAACAATGAGCAGTTCTTC. Its translation is CASSESRYRGNNEQFF. The rearrangement links TRBV10-1 to TRBJ2-1; 8 nucleotides line up with TRBD1. The CDR3 runs to 16 residues. CDR1 is WNHNN and CDR2 is SYGVQD in the germline V gene (reference sequence). V lost 0 bases to trimming and J lost 5 bases; unmatched junction nucleotides: 6.

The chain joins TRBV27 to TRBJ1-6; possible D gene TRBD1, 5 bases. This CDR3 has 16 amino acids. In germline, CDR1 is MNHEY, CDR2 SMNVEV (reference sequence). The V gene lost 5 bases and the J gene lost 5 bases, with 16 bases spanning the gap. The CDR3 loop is CASSALSGKDNSPLHF. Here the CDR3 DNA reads TGTGCCAGCAGTGCCCTCTCAGGGAAGGATAATTCACCCCTCCACTTT.

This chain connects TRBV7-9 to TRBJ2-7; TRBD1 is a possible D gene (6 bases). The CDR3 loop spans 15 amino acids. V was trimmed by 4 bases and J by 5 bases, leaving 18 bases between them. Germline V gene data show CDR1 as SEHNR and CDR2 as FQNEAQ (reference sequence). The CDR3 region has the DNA TGTGCCAGCAGCTCCACGGGCCAGGGGTTCAACGAGCAGTACTTC. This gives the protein CASSSTGQGFNEQYF.

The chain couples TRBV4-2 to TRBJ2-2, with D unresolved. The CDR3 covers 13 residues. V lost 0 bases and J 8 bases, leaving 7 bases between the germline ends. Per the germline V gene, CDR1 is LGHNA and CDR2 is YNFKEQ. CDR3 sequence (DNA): TGTGCCAGCAGCCAAGAGTGGCAAGGGGAGCTGTTTTTT. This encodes CASSQEWQGELFF.

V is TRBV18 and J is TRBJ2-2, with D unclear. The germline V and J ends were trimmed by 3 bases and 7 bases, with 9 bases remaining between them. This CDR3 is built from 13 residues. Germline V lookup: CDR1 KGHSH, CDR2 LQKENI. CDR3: CASSPLQDGELFF. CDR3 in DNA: TGTGCCAGCTCACCCCTCCAGGACGGGGAGCTGTTTTTT.

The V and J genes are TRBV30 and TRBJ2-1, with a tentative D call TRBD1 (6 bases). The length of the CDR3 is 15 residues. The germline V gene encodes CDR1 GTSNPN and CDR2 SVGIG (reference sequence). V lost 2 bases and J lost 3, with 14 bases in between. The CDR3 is CAWSLQGSGYNEQFF. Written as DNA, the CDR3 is TGTGCCTGGAGTCTACAGGGATCTGGCTACAATGAGCAGTTCTTC.

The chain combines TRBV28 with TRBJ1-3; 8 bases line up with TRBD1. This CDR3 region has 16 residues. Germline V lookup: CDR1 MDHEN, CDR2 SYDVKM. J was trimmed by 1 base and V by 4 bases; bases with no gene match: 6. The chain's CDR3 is CASSSIQGASGNTIYF. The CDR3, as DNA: TGTGCCAGCAGTTCCATCCAGGGGGCGTCTGGAAACACCATATATTTT.

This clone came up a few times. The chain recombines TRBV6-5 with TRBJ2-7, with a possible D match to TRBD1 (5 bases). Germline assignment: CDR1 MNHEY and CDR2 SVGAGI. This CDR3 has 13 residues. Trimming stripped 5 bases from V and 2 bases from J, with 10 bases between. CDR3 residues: CASSEGVTYEQYF. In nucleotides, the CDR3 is TGTGCCAGCAGTGAAGGGGTTACCTACGAGCAGTACTTC.

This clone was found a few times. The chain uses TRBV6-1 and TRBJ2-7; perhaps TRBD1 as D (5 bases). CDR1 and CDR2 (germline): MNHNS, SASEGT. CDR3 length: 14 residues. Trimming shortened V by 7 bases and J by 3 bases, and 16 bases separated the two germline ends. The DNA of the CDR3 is TGTGCCAGCATTACAGCCTGGGGCAGCTACGAGCAGTACTTC. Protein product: CASITAWGSYEQYF.

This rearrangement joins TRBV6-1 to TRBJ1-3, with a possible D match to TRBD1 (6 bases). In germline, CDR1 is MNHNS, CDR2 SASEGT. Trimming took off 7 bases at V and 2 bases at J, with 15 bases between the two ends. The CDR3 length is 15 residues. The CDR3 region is CASTEGGVAGNTIYF. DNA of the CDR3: TGTGCCAGCACCGAGGGGGGGGTGGCTGGAAACACCATATATTTT.